This T cell receptor (beta chain) was captured in a study of OX40 agonist ivuxolimab in advanced cancers. Across the whole study: The diagnoses of dose-escalation patients were hepatocellular carcinoma, melanoma, renal cell or head and neck cancer.

Enrollment shut out patients with autoimmune disease history or systemic immunosuppression. Details on this clone: Antigen: not known.

Repertoires were generated with immunoSEQ multiplex PCR, while TCRdb's copy carries only in-frame clones and drops some. The data show 65,000 to 100,000 clones, about 94% seen once. The CDR3 runs to 12 residues. CDR1 and CDR2 (germline): SEHNR, FQNEAQ (reference sequence). The ends were cut back, 8 bases at V and 5 bases at J, with 13 bases in the middle. Broader study findings: On average, CD8+ T cells showed a greater number of expanded clones than CD4+. Some of the nonresponding patients also showed low levels of normalized T-cell clonal expansion.

The J gene is TRBJ2-7, the V gene TRBV7-9, with D maybe TRBD1 (5 bases). Sequenced here: CD4+ or CD8+ T cells sorted from blood, sampled in a trial of the OX40 agonist ivuxolimab. This TCR derives from an adult with an advanced solid tumor such as melanoma, head and neck, liver or kidney cancer. The CDR3: CASRTDNHEQYF. DNA of the CDR3: TGTGCCAGCCGGACGGACAACCACGAGCAGTACTTC.